These 26 T cell receptor beta chains were sequenced from one sample in a study of Tregs in tolerant kidney transplant recipients. TCRdb keeps only in-frame clones here, not all; method: immunoSEQ multiplex PCR. The clone table shows 45,000 to 55,000 clones, with the ten largest holding roughly 0.85%. The sample in question was CD4+ T cells from blood, obtained before the transplant. The receptors were gathered from a human donor who received a combined kidney and bone marrow transplant.

For this clone: The CDR3 extends 3 residues past the end of the read, so its final part is completed from the germline J gene. The chain links TRBV6-2 or TRBV6-3 to TRBJ1-1, with 10 nucleotides matching TRBD1. Per the germline V gene, CDR1 is MNHEY and CDR2 is SVGEGT. Losses at the gene ends were 0 bases for V and 1 base for J; bases not matched to a gene: 2. This CDR3 spans 16 amino acids. CDR3: CASSYSRDRGNTEAFF. CDR3 DNA, as far as it was read: TGTGCCAGCAGTTACTCGAGGGACAGGGGGAACACTGAA.

As for this clone: The CDR3 extends 3 residues past the end of the read, so its final part is completed from the germline J gene. The rearrangement uses TRBV20-1 and TRBJ2-7, with TRBD2 matching over 8 bases. The germline V gene encodes CDR1 DFQATT and CDR2 SNEGSKA (reference sequence). The CDR3 runs to 16 residues. Incomplete CDR3 DNA: TGCAGCGCCCACGGATGGGGAGCGGGAGAGCCCTACGAG. It codes for CSAHGWGAGEPYE. The full CDR3 protein reads CSAHGWGAGEPYEQYF.

Concerning this clone itself: The CDR3 goes on 3 residues after the read ends, and that part is filled in from the germline J gene. This chain uses TRBV5-6 with TRBJ1-2; 8 nucleotides agree with TRBD1. CDR1 and CDR2 (germline): SGHDT, YYEEEE. There are 15 residues in the CDR3. Germline trimming cut 6 bases from V and 3 bases from J; bases unmatched to any gene: 10. The part of the CDR3 DNA that was read is TGTGCCAGCAACATGAATGGACAGGGAGACTATGGC. Protein: CASNMNGQGDYG. The complete CDR3 protein is CASNMNGQGDYGYTF.

Concerning this clone itself: Read coverage stops 3 residues before the CDR3 terminus; the germline J gene supplies the remainder. The chain links TRBV5-6 to TRBJ2-7; D remains ambiguous. The CDR3 consists of 14 residues. Per germline, CDR1 SGHDT and CDR2 YYEEEE. Trimming pared 4 bases from V and 2 bases from J, leaving 13 bases between. The part of the CDR3 DNA that was read is TGTGCCAGCAGCCGCGTTCTAGAAACCTACGAG. Translating gives CASSRVLETYE. The complete CDR3 sequence is CASSRVLETYEQYF.

As for this clone: The CDR3 goes on 3 residues after the read ends, and that part is filled in from the germline J gene. The chain is built from TRBV5-5 and TRBJ2-7, with TRBD2 matching 10 bases. The CDR3 runs 13 residues. Looked up from germline, CDR1 is SGHKS and CDR2 is YYEKEE (reference sequence). After removal of 3 bases from V and 4 bases from J, the junction contained 1 base not matched to a gene. The CDR3 reads CASSSSGRYEQYF. The part of the CDR3 DNA that was read is TGTGCCAGCAGCTCTAGCGGGAGATACGAG.

A remark on this clone: The observed sequence ends 3 residues before the CDR3 terminus, with the missing tail filled in from the germline J gene. The rearrangement uses TRBV5-1 and TRBJ1-1; 7 bases fit TRBD1. Per the germline V gene, CDR1 is SGHRS and CDR2 is YFSETQ. The CDR3 covers 14 residues. Trimming at V came to 4 bases and at J to 0 bases, leaving 3 bases not matched to a gene. The chain's CDR3 is CASSRDRLNTEAFF. The CDR3 bases that were read are TGCGCCAGCAGCCGGGACAGATTGAACACTGAA.

As regards this clone: The read stops 3 residues short of the end of the CDR3; the missing end is completed from the germline J gene. The gene calls are TRBV18 and TRBJ2-2, with TRBD1 matching over 10 bases. Germline V CDR1 and CDR2: KGHSH, LQKENI. V lost 3 bases to trimming and J lost 4 bases; unmatched junction nucleotides: 5. The CDR3 runs to 16 residues. The CDR3 loop reads CASSPRDRGITGELFF. The DNA read from the CDR3 is TGTGCCAGCTCACCTCGGGACAGGGGCATCACCGGGGAG. The whole variable domain, filled in from reference TRBV18 and TRBJ2-2, reads NAGVMQNPRHLVRRRGQEARLRCSPMKGHSHVYWYRQLPEEGLKFMVYLQKENIIDESGMPKERFSAEFPKEGPSILRIQQVVRGDSAAYFCASSPRDRGITGELFFGEGSRLTVL.

Regarding this clone: Read sequence stops 3 residues before the CDR3 end, and the germline J gene provides the missing end. This chain connects TRBV12-5 to TRBJ2-3; TRBD2 matches at 7 bases. The J segment lost 3 bases and the V segment lost 3 bases, leaving 6 bases of the junction unmatched. The CDR3 has 15 amino acids. From germline, CDR1 is LGHNT and CDR2 FRNRAP. The CDR3 DNA, read in part, is TGTGCTAGTGGTTTAGGAAGCGGGAAGACAGATACG. It yields the protein CASGLGSGKTDT. Given in full, the CDR3 is CASGLGSGKTDTQYF.

Details on this clone: The read terminates 3 residues before the CDR3 end, so the remaining end is supplied by the germline J gene. The V gene is TRBV20-1, the J gene TRBJ1-5; D possibly corresponds to TRBD1 (6 bases). V was pared by 3 bases and J by 0 bases, with 15 bases between. The CDR3 is 16 residues long. Germline V lookup: CDR1 DFQATT, CDR2 SNEGSKA (reference sequence). The sequenced part of the CDR3 DNA is TGCAGTGCTAGGGACAGCGGGGGATATAGCAATCAGCCC. Translation gives CSARDSGGYSNQP. The CDR3 as a whole reads CSARDSGGYSNQPQHF.

About this clone itself: The read ends 3 residues shy of where the CDR3 ends; the end is completed using the germline J gene. V and J are TRBV2 and TRBJ1-1, with 8 bases identical to TRBD1. CDR3 length equals 13 residues. Germline lookup yields CDR1 SNHLY and CDR2 FYNNEI. Unmatched junction bases numbered 5, after V lost 7 bases and J lost 4 bases. Here the CDR3 reads CASKTGEGTEAFF. The CDR3 DNA, read in part, is TGTGCCAGCAAGACAGGGGAGGGCACTGAA.

About this clone itself: The read ends 3 residues early relative to the CDR3; the germline J gene fills the gap. The chain combines TRBV5-1 with TRBJ2-7; D is perhaps TRBD1 (7 bases). The CDR3 length is 16 residues. CDR1 and CDR2 from the germline V gene are SGHRS and YFSETQ. The germline V and J ends were trimmed by 4 bases and 3 bases, with 20 bases remaining between them. CDR3 bases read: TGCGCCAGCAGCGCCGGAGGAGGGACAGATATCTACGAG. Its translation: CASSAGGGTDIYE. The full CDR3 reads CASSAGGGTDIYEQYF.

Points on this clone: With the read ending 3 residues before the CDR3 end, the germline J gene is used to fill in that end. This sequence joins TRBV29-1 and TRBJ2-2; D is unclear. CDR1 SQVTM and CDR2 ANQGSEA come from the germline V gene. V shed 7 bases and J shed 0 bases, with 9 bases lying between them. This CDR3 region has 13 residues. CDR3 loop: CSAYSPNTGELFF. The sequenced part of the CDR3 DNA is TGCAGCGCCTACTCCCCGAACACCGGGGAG.

Of note for this clone: Read coverage stops 3 residues before the CDR3 terminus; the germline J gene supplies the remainder. This chain connects TRBV7-2 to TRBJ2-1, with TRBD2 matching over 7 bases. Germline V lookup: CDR1 SGHTA, CDR2 FQGNSA. The CDR3 runs to 13 residues. Incomplete CDR3 DNA: TGTGGAACTAGCGAGAGCTCCTACAATGAG. Amino acid sequence: CGTSESSYNE. From start to end, the CDR3 is CGTSESSYNEQFF.

As regards this clone: The read ends 3 residues shy of where the CDR3 ends; the end is completed using the germline J gene. The gene calls are TRBV19 and TRBJ1-5; weak D call: TRBD1 (5 bases). Germline V CDR1 and CDR2: LNHDA, SQIVND (reference sequence). The CDR3 totals 12 residues. V was trimmed by 7 bases and J by 6 bases, leaving 10 bases between them. The CDR3: CASKSGRQPQHF. CDR3 DNA, as far as it was read: TGTGCCAGTAAATCAGGGCGTCAGCCC.

On this clone itself: The read stops 3 residues short of the end of the CDR3; the missing end is completed from the germline J gene. The V gene is TRBV5-4, the J gene TRBJ2-3; D call uncertain. Trimming stripped 0 bases from V and 2 bases from J, with 13 bases between. The CDR3 spans 16 residues. The germline gives CDR1 SGHNT, CDR2 YYREEE (reference sequence). CDR3 residues: CASSLGIRLHTDTQYF. CDR3 DNA (partial): TGTGCCAGCAGCTTGGGTATCAGACTCCACACAGATACG.

Comments on this clone: With the read ending 3 residues before the CDR3 end, the germline J gene is used to fill in that end. The chain combines TRBV18 with TRBJ2-5; D is possibly TRBD2 (6 bases). Between the trimmed V and J ends, which lost 3 bases and 5 bases, there was a span of 10 bases. CDR3 length equals 13 residues. From germline, CDR1 is KGHSH and CDR2 LQKENI. The CDR3 bases that were read are TGTGCCAGCTCACCTTCAGGGAGGGAGACC. This sequence encodes CASSPSGRET. From start to end, the CDR3 is CASSPSGRETQYF.

A remark on this clone: The read falls 3 residues short of the CDR3 end, and the missing part is taken from the germline J gene. The chain uses TRBV7-9 and TRBJ1-4; D might be TRBD1 (6 bases). The CDR3 length is 13 residues. Germline V gene lookup returns CDR1 SEHNR and CDR2 FQNEAQ (reference sequence). Between the trimmed V and J ends, which lost 10 bases and 10 bases, there was a span of 19 bases. CDR3 DNA (partial): TGTGCCACCGGATCCGTGACAGGAGGAAAA. It is translated as CATGSVTGGK. The entire CDR3 is CATGSVTGGKLFF.

Regarding this clone: The read is 3 residues too short to cover the CDR3 end, so that end is filled in from the germline J gene. This sequence joins TRBV7-2 and TRBJ2-5; D possibly corresponds to TRBD2 (6 bases). V lost 4 bases and J 3 bases, leaving 12 bases between the germline ends. Looked up from germline, CDR1 is SGHTA and CDR2 is FQGNSA. This CDR3 has 14 residues. The CDR3 DNA, read in part, is TGTGCCAGCAGCTCCGGGACTTTAAAAGAGACC. Its translation: CASSSGTLKET. The full-length CDR3 reads as CASSSGTLKETQYF. The variable domain in full, with the rest retrieved from reference TRBV7-2 and TRBJ2-5, is GAGVSQSPSNKVTEKGKDVELRCDPISGHTALYWYRQSLGQGLEFLIYFQGNSAPDKSGLPSDRFSAERTGGSVSTLTIQRTQQEDSAVYLCASSSGTLKETQYFGPGTRLLVL.

Concerning this clone: Coverage ceases 3 residues before the CDR3 finishes, and the germline J gene fills in the end. V gene TRBV29-1 combines with J gene TRBJ2-5, with 15 positions matching TRBD2. V lost 2 bases, J lost 4 bases, and 8 bases stayed unmatched. Germline assignment: CDR1 SQVTM and CDR2 ANQGSEA. The CDR3 sequence is 17 residues long. The CDR3 sequence is CSVESGTSGRRGETQYF. The covered CDR3 bases are TGCAGCGTTGAATCCGGGACTAGCGGGAGGAGAGGAGAGACC.

About this clone: The read ends 3 residues before the CDR3 terminus; that terminus is restored from the germline J gene. J is TRBJ2-1 and V is TRBV19; 10 nucleotides align to TRBD2. The junction had 5 bases not matched to a gene; V was cut back by 3 bases and J by 6 bases. CDR1 is LNHDA and CDR2 is SQIVND in the germline V gene (reference sequence). This CDR3 comprises 15 residues. The sequenced part of the CDR3 DNA is TGTGCCAGTAGTATTGGAACTAGCGGGACCAATGAG. Translation gives CASSIGTSGTNE. The entire CDR3 is CASSIGTSGTNEQFF.

The CDR3 DNA, read in part, is TGTGCCAGCAGCTTAGTACTGGTGGAGGGAGAGACC. Translated: CASSLVLVEGET. The full CDR3 sequence reads CASSLVLVEGETQYF. This chain links TRBV7-9 with TRBJ2-5; D might be TRBD2 (6 bases). The read comes to an end 3 residues before the CDR3 does, leaving the germline J gene to fill in the end. CDR1 is SEHNR and CDR2 is FQNEAQ in the germline V gene (reference sequence). CDR3 size: 15 residues. V dropped 1 base and J dropped 4 bases, with 13 bases sitting between them.

Remarks on this clone: The CDR3 is cut off 3 residues early in the read; its end comes from the germline J gene. The V call is TRBV6-2 or TRBV6-3, the J call TRBJ2-7, with D possibly TRBD2 on 5 matching bases. Trimming took 2 bases from V and 1 from J, leaving 15 bases between them. This CDR3 is built from 16 residues. Germline CDR1 MNHEY, CDR2 SVGEGT. The CDR3 DNA, read in part, is TGTGCCAGCAGTTACCCCCCCGGACTCCCATCCTACGAG. The encoded protein is CASSYPPGLPSYE. In full, the CDR3 reads CASSYPPGLPSYEQYF.

Points on this clone: The sequenced fragment ends 3 residues before the CDR3 boundary, so the rest is inferred from the germline J gene. V and J are TRBV7-8 and TRBJ2-5; 9 bases line up with TRBD1. The CDR3 length is 15 residues. The germline V gene has CDR1 SGHVS and CDR2 FQNEAQ. V was pared by 2 bases and J by 5 bases, with 6 bases of the junction left unmatched. This chain's CDR3 is CASSLTTGGGETQYF. CDR3 DNA (partial): TGTGCCAGCAGCTTAACGACAGGGGGTGGGGAGACC.

As regards this clone: From the germline J gene comes the end of the CDR3, since the read stops 3 residues before it. This chain connects TRBV5-1 to TRBJ2-2; D might be TRBD1 (6 bases). With 2 bases removed from V and 3 bases from J, the gap between germline ends came to 17 bases. Germline CDR1 is SGHRS and CDR2 is YFSETQ. CDR3 length equals 17 residues. CDR3 in amino acids: CASSFSSGERDTGELFF. The CDR3 bases that were read are TGCGCCAGCAGCTTCTCTTCAGGGGAACGGGACACCGGGGAG.

With regard to this clone: The read ends 3 residues shy of where the CDR3 ends; the end is completed using the germline J gene. V is TRBV7-8 and J is TRBJ2-4; D not certain. The germline V gene encodes CDR1 SGHVS and CDR2 FQNEAQ. Trimming removed 0 bases at V and 6 bases at J, with 12 bases between. This CDR3 contains 15 residues. The CDR3 loop reads CASSLARGSGNIQYF. The covered CDR3 bases are TGTGCCAGCAGCTTAGCGCGTGGGTCGGGAAACATT. Looking up the rest from reference TRBV7-8 and TRBJ2-4 gives the full variable domain: GAGVSQSPRYKVAKRGQDVALRCDPISGHVSLFWYQQALGQGPEFLTYFQNEAQLDKSGLPSDRFFAERPEGSVSTLKIQRTQQEDSAVYLCASSLARGSGNIQYFGAGTRLSVL.

In regard to this clone: Read coverage stops 3 residues before the CDR3 terminus; the germline J gene supplies the remainder. The V and J genes are TRBV6-2 or TRBV6-3 and TRBJ1-1; perhaps TRBD1 as D (5 bases). The CDR3 is 16 residues long. V lost 3 bases and J 4 bases, leaving 18 bases between the germline ends. CDR1 and CDR2 from the germline V gene are MNHEY and SVGEGT. The CDR3 reads CASSYHLEGIFTEAFF. The CDR3 bases that were read are TGTGCCAGCAGTTATCATTTGGAGGGGATCTTCACTGAA.